One and the same sample provided the 19 T cell receptor beta chains below, sequenced in a study of T cell responses to AZD1222 COVID-19 vaccine. The method was immunoSEQ multiplex PCR; TCRdb's version includes in-frame clones alone and lacks a portion of them. The table lists around 99,000 clones, roughly 90% of them singletons. The sequences come from peripheral blood, collected 28 days after the second AZD1222 dose. These receptors were obtained from an adult who received the AZD1222 COVID-19 vaccine.

V is TRBV6-5 and J is TRBJ2-2, with D possibly matching TRBD1 (6 bases). The germline V gene has CDR1 MNHEY and CDR2 SVGAGI. Between the trimmed V and J ends, which lost 6 bases and 2 bases, there was a span of 13 bases. This CDR3 region has 15 residues. CDR3: CASRVQGINTGELFF. The DNA of the CDR3 is TGTGCCAGCAGGGTACAGGGAATTAACACCGGGGAGCTGTTTTTT.

The chain recombines TRBV9 with TRBJ1-4, with D uncertain. Trimming cost V 3 bases and J 8 bases, with 23 bases left between them. There are 17 residues in the CDR3. Germline CDR1 is SGDLS and CDR2 is YYNGEE. CDR3 nucleotides: TGTGCCAGCAGCGCCGCCCGATTAAGAAGGGATGGAGAAAAACTGTTTTTT. This sequence encodes CASSAARLRRDGEKLFF.

This chain links TRBV7-8 with TRBJ2-7, with D perhaps TRBD1 or TRBD2 (6 bases each). The V end was cut by 0 bases, the J end by 7 bases, with 19 bases between. Germline lookup yields CDR1 SGHVS and CDR2 FQNEAQ. The CDR3 runs 16 residues. The CDR3 DNA is TGTGCCAGCAGCTTAGCGCGGGGTAGGGGGGCGCGGGAGCAGTACTTC. It encodes CASSLARGRGAREQYF.

The chain recombines TRBV3-1 (or the pseudogene TRBV3-2) with TRBJ1-1, with D tentatively TRBD1 (5 bases). The length of the CDR3 is 15 residues. Germline lookup yields CDR1 LGHDT and CDR2 YNNKEL (reference sequence). V dropped 1 base and J dropped 0 bases, with 9 bases sitting between them. DNA for the CDR3: TGTGCCAGCAGCCAAGTGAGGGGAATGAACACTGAAGCTTTCTTT. This encodes CASSQVRGMNTEAFF.

The gene calls are TRBV19 and TRBJ1-2; D remains unclear. The ends were cut back, 5 bases at V and 0 bases at J, with 7 bases in the middle. Germline loops: CDR1 LNHDA, CDR2 SQIVND (reference sequence). The CDR3 spans 13 residues. The CDR3 bases are TGTGCCAGTAGTCCCACCCCTAACTATGGCTACACCTTC. Encoded protein: CASSPTPNYGYTF.

This chain uses TRBV5-1 with TRBJ2-5; D gene uncertain. V lost 4 bases and J lost 1, with 8 bases in between. This CDR3 region has 13 residues. Per the germline V gene, CDR1 is SGHRS and CDR2 is YFSETQ. The CDR3 nucleotides are TGCGCCAGCAGCCCGCCGATCCAAGAGACCCAGTACTTC. Amino acids: CASSPPIQETQYF.

The chain carries TRBV3-1 (or the pseudogene TRBV3-2) and TRBJ2-7, with 12 bases matching TRBD2. Trimming took 6 bases from V and 3 from J; bases not matched to a gene: 6. Germline V gene sequence: CDR1 LGHDT, CDR2 YNNKEL (reference sequence). The CDR3 is 15 residues long. The CDR3 DNA reads TGTGCCAGCAGACGGGGGACTAGCGGGCTCTACGAGCAGTACTTC. Its protein is CASRRGTSGLYEQYF.

The genes are TRBV28 and TRBJ1-1, with D hard to call. The CDR3 is 15 amino acids. Germline values: CDR1 MDHEN, CDR2 SYDVKM. V dropped 4 bases and J dropped 8 bases, with 20 bases sitting between them. This CDR3 reads CASSSLSGPAAEAFF. The CDR3 DNA reads TGTGCCAGCAGTTCCCTTTCTGGACCGGCCGCCGAAGCTTTCTTT.

The chain links TRBV29-1 to TRBJ1-1; D is unclear. CDR1 is SQVTM and CDR2 is ANQGSEA in the germline V gene. The CDR3 totals 15 residues. Trimming pared 7 bases from V and 0 bases from J, leaving 18 bases between. CDR3 in amino acids: CSGWTIDALNTEAFF. The CDR3 nucleotides are TGCAGCGGTTGGACCATTGATGCTTTGAACACTGAAGCTTTCTTT.

This chain links TRBV7-2 with TRBJ2-5; D tentatively reads TRBD1 or TRBD2 (6 bases each). CDR1 is SGHTA, CDR2 FQGNSA, per germline. CDR3 size: 15 residues. The V end was cut by 5 bases, the J end by 4 bases, with 17 bases between. The CDR3 DNA is TGTGCCAGCAGCCTCAGAAGGGGGGCGCGAGAGACCCAGTACTTC. This encodes CASSLRRGARETQYF.

The chain carries TRBV7-9 and TRBJ2-5; 9 bases line up with TRBD2. V shed 5 bases, J shed 3 bases, and the junction held 10 bases outside the gene matches. Germline loops: CDR1 SEHNR, CDR2 FQNEAQ (reference sequence). The CDR3 extends over 16 amino acids. The CDR3 region has the DNA TGTGCCAGCAGCGCCGGGGAGACTAGCGGAAAAGAGACCCAGTACTTC. Translation gives CASSAGETSGKETQYF.

The genes are TRBV4-1 and TRBJ2-2; D is ambiguous. CDR3 size: 14 residues. CDR1 MGHRA and CDR2 YSYEKL come from the germline V gene. V was trimmed by 1 base and J by 3 bases, leaving 6 bases between them. The CDR3 here is CASSQGLHTGELFF. The CDR3, as DNA: TGCGCCAGCAGCCAAGGGTTGCACACCGGGGAGCTGTTTTTT.

V usage is TRBV14 and J usage is TRBJ2-1; a weak D match, TRBD2 (5 bases). V lost 0 bases to trimming and J lost 9 bases, with 9 bases between them. The CDR3 has 13 residues. Germline loops: CDR1 SGHDN, CDR2 FVKESK. CDR3 amino acids: CASSQDGVGEQFF. CDR3 DNA sequence: TGTGCCAGCAGCCAAGACGGGGTTGGTGAGCAGTTCTTC.

This clone was detected once. The chain couples TRBV5-1 to TRBJ1-4; 7 bases map to TRBD1. Unmatched junction bases numbered 4, after V lost 4 bases and J lost 4 bases. Per the germline V gene, CDR1 is SGHRS and CDR2 is YFSETQ. This CDR3 has 14 residues. The CDR3 protein is CASSVDRVNEKLFF. In DNA form, the CDR3 reads TGCGCCAGCAGCGTAGACAGGGTTAATGAAAAACTGTTTTTT.

The V gene is TRBV5-4, the J gene TRBJ2-7, with 9 bases lining up with TRBD1. The CDR3 is 15 residues long. CDR1 and CDR2 from the germline V gene are SGHNT and YYREEE (reference sequence). The trim removed 1 base at V and 4 bases at J, leaving 6 bases unmatched. CDR3: CASSLSGTGIYEQYF. In DNA, the CDR3 is TGTGCCAGCAGCTTGTCCGGGACAGGGATTTACGAGCAGTACTTC.

CDR3 bases: TGTGCCAGCACCCTCTCGCGATGGGACACTGAAGCTTTCTTT. Encoded protein: CASTLSRWDTEAFF. V usage is TRBV4-2 and J usage is TRBJ1-1; D gene unclear. Germline V gene sequence: CDR1 LGHNA, CDR2 YNFKEQ. The CDR3 consists of 14 residues. With 7 bases removed from V and 3 bases from J, the gap between germline ends came to 15 bases.

The V and J genes are TRBV7-2 and TRBJ2-7, with 9 bases fitting TRBD2. The J segment lost 2 bases and the V segment lost 0 bases, leaving 5 bases of the junction unmatched. The germline V gene has CDR1 SGHTA and CDR2 FQGNSA. The CDR3 loop spans 16 amino acids. CDR3 loop: CASSLAGAGGTYEQYF. The CDR3 DNA reads TGTGCCAGCAGCTTAGCCGGGGCGGGAGGGACCTACGAGCAGTACTTC.

This sequence joins TRBV5-1 and TRBJ2-1; 11 bases align to TRBD2. The germline gives CDR1 SGHRS, CDR2 YFSETQ. This CDR3 is built from 17 residues. The V gene end was trimmed by 4 bases and the J gene end by 5 bases; junction bases not matched to a gene: 11. CDR3 residues: CASSPRTSGRIHNEQFF. In DNA, the CDR3 is TGCGCCAGCAGCCCCCGAACTAGCGGGAGAATCCACAATGAGCAGTTCTTC. The variable domain in full, with the rest retrieved from reference TRBV5-1 and TRBJ2-1, is KAGVTQTPRYLIKTRGQQVTLSCSPISGHRSVSWYQQTPGQGLQFLFEYFSETQRNKGNFPGRFSGRQFSNSRSEMNVSTLELGDSALYLCASSPRTSGRIHNEQFFGPGTRLTVL.

The CDR3 DNA reads as TGTGCCTGGACTCGTGGGACAGGGTTGGGGTATGGCTACACCTTC. As protein: CAWTRGTGLGYGYTF. V gene TRBV30 combines with J gene TRBJ1-2, with 9 bases matching TRBD1. The J segment lost 5 bases and the V segment lost 4 bases, leaving 11 bases of the junction unmatched. Germline V gene data show CDR1 as GTSNPN and CDR2 as SVGIG (reference sequence). This CDR3 is 15 amino acids long.